At least ten counts were recorded for the clone carrying this T cell receptor beta chain. This sample also contains other DNA sequences that code for the same CDR3. This entry comes from a study of shared clonotypes between healthy human individuals. The donors were adults (healthy and HIV-negative) with no recent acute infections or vaccinations. A deep-level run was used for the assay. Assay used: immunoSEQ multiplex PCR; TCRdb lists only in-frame clones, some missing. There are about 96,000 clones in the sample; more than 45% occur only once, and about 15% lies in the top ten. V lost 7 bases to trimming and J lost 2 bases, with 11 bases between them. This CDR3 is 12 amino acids long. Germline-derived CDR1 and CDR2 are SQVTM and ANQGSEA.

The source is a woman in her forties in good health. Some clones in this sample may be carry-over from other donors' samples. Sequenced material: PBMCs. V and J are TRBV29-1 and TRBJ2-5, with a possible D match to TRBD1 (6 bases). CDR3 protein: CSAGGQQETQYF. CDR3 nucleotide sequence: TGCAGCGCCGGTGGACAGCAAGAGACCCAGTACTTC.